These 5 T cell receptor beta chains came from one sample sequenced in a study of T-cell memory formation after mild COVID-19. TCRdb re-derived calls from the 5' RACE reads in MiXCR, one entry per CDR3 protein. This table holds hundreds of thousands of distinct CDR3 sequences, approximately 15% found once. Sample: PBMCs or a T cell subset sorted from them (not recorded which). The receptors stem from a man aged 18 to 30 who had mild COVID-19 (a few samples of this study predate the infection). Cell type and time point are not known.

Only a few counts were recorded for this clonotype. The DNA of the CDR3 is TGTGCCAGCAAACCGGGACAGTATAATTCACCCCTCCACTTT. Its translation is CASKPGQYNSPLHF. The chain joins TRBV6-2 or TRBV6-3 to TRBJ1-6; 7 bases match TRBD1. This CDR3 has 14 amino acids. CDR1 is MNHEY, CDR2 SVGEGT, per germline. J lost 4 bases, V lost 7 bases, and 4 bases had no gene match.

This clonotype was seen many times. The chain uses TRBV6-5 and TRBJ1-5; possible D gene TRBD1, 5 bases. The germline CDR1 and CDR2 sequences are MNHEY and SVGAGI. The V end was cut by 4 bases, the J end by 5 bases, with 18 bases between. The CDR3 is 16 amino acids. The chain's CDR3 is CASSSQPTGRYQPQHF. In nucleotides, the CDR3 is TGTGCCAGCAGTTCCCAACCCACAGGACGGTATCAGCCCCAGCATTTT.

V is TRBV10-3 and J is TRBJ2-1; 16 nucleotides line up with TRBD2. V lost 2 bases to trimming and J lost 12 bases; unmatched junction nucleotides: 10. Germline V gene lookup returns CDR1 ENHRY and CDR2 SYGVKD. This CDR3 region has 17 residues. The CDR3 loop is CAISETFLGLAGGTQFF. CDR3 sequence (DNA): TGTGCCATCAGTGAGACGTTCCTGGGACTAGCGGGGGGGACGCAGTTCTTC.

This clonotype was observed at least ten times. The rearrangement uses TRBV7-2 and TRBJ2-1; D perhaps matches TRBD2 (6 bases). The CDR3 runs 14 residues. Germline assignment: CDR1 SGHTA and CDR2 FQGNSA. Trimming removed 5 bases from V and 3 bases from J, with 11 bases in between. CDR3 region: CASSATRNYNEQFF. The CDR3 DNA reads TGTGCCAGCAGCGCGACTAGAAACTACAATGAGCAGTTCTTC.

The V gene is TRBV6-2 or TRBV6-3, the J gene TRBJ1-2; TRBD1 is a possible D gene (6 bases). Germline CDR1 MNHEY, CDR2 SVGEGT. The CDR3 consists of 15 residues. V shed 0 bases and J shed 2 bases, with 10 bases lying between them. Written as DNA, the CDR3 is TGTGCCAGCAGTTACTCCTCCCAGGGGAACTATGGCTACACCTTC. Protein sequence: CASSYSSQGNYGYTF.